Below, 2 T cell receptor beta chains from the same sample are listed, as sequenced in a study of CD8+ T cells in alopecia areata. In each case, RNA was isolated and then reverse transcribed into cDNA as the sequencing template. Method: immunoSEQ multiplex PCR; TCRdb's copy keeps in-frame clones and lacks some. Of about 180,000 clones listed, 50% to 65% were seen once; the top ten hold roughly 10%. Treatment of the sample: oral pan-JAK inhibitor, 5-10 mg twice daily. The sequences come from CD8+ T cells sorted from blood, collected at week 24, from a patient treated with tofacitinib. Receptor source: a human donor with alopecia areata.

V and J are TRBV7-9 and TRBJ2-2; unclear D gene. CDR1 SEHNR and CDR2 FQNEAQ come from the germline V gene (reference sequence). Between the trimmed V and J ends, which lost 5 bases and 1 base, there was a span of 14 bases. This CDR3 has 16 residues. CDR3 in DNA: TGTGCCAGCAGCCCCTCCCAGTGGGGGAACACCGGGGAGCTGTTTTTT. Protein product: CASSPSQWGNTGELFF.

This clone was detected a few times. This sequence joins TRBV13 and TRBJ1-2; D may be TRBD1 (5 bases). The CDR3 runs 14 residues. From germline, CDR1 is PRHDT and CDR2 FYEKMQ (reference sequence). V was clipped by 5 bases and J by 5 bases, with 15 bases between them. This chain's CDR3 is CASSPDKGQYGYTF. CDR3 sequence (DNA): TGTGCCAGCAGCCCGGACAAGGGGCAATATGGCTACACCTTC.